Following are 22 T cell receptor beta chains from one sample sequenced in a study of T cells in Graves' hyperthyroidism and ophthalmopathy. The CDR3 regions of TCR beta were amplified from RNA transcripts. Using the HTBI primer set, a first-round RT-PCR was run on the TCR CDR3. Via MiXCR, TCRdb re-called the multiplex PCR reads, giving one row per CDR3 protein. The table lists approximately 370,000 distinct CDR3 sequences, approximately 18% of them singletons, with roughly 35% in the top ten. The sample was blood. The receptors derive from a woman in her thirties with Graves' hyperthyroidism that later progressed to Graves' ophthalmopathy.

Turning to this clonotype: Sequence at one end of the junction differs from germline and may be a read error. Written as DNA, the CDR3 is TGTGCCAGCAGCCCCGGGACAGGGAGGTTCGGGGACACCGGGGAGCCGTTTTTT. Translating it yields CASSPGTGRFGDTGEPFF. The V and J genes are TRBV6-1 and TRBJ2-2, with 9 bases identical to TRBD1. The CDR3 contains 18 residues. Germline V gene sequence: CDR1 MNHNS, CDR2 SASEGT.

This clonotype was counted only a few times. The chain uses TRBV20-1 and TRBJ2-3, with D uncertain. This CDR3 is built from 14 residues. V shed 5 bases and J shed 2 bases, with 14 bases lying between them. Per the germline V gene, CDR1 is DFQATT and CDR2 is SNEGSKA (reference sequence). The CDR3 DNA is TGCAGTGCTGCCCAAAGGACGCCCACAGATACGCAGTATTTT. This sequence encodes CSAAQRTPTDTQYF.

This clonotype occurred many times. The chain links TRBV6-1 to TRBJ2-5; D might be TRBD1 (6 bases). Deletions cut 3 bases from V and 2 bases from J, with 13 bases between. The germline V gene encodes CDR1 MNHNS and CDR2 SASEGT. The CDR3 is made up of 15 amino acids. For the CDR3, the DNA is TGTGCCAGCAGTGATTTTATCGGACAGCAAGAGACCCAGTACTTC. Translated, it gives CASSDFIGQQETQYF.

The rearrangement uses TRBV2 and TRBJ2-2; D gene unclear. With 8 bases removed from V and 5 bases from J, the gap between germline ends came to 18 bases. Germline V gives CDR1 SNHLY, CDR2 FYNNEI. The CDR3 runs 15 residues. The CDR3 spells CASGVGRAGTGELFF. The CDR3 nucleotides are TGTGCCAGCGGTGTAGGAAGGGCTGGTACCGGGGAGCTGTTTTTT. Based on the CDR3 plus reference TRBV2 and TRBJ2-2, the full variable domain is EPEVTQTPSHQVTQMGQEVILRCVPISNHLYFYWYRQILGQKVEFLVSFYNNEISEKSEIFDDQFSVERPDGSNFTLKIRSTKLEDSAMYFCASGVGRAGTGELFFGEGSRLTVL.

This chain uses TRBV27 with TRBJ2-3; 7 nucleotides agree with TRBD2. Germline trimming cut 4 bases from V and 0 bases from J; bases unmatched to any gene: 4. Germline lookup yields CDR1 MNHEY and CDR2 SMNVEV (reference sequence). This CDR3 comprises 15 residues. The CDR3 reads CASSSSGPSTDTQYF. For the CDR3, the DNA is TGTGCCAGCAGTTCTAGCGGTCCTAGCACAGATACGCAGTATTTT.

This clonotype turned up a few times. This chain connects TRBV14 to TRBJ2-5; D perhaps matches TRBD2 (5 bases). Between the trimmed V and J ends, which lost 4 bases and 5 bases, there was a span of 11 bases. Germline CDR1 reads SGHDN; CDR2 reads FVKESK. The CDR3 has 13 residues. CDR3 protein: CASSLLQRETQYF. CDR3 bases: TGTGCCAGCAGCCTGCTACAGCGGGAGACCCAGTACTTC.

This clonotype occurred many times. The chain couples TRBV28 to TRBJ2-1, with TRBD2 matching 8 bases. The CDR3 runs 15 residues. Trimming took 3 bases from V and 4 from J; bases not matched to a gene: 5. CDR1 and CDR2 from the germline V gene are MDHEN and SYDVKM. CDR3 protein: CASSLGGGKYNEQFF. CDR3 DNA sequence: TGTGCCAGCAGTTTGGGCGGGGGGAAGTACAATGAGCAGTTCTTC.

This clonotype was seen ten or more times. The rearrangement joins TRBV20-1 to TRBJ2-5; unclear D gene. Trimming stripped 2 bases from V and 1 base from J, with 8 bases between. Germline CDR1 reads DFQATT; CDR2 reads SNEGSKA (reference sequence). The CDR3 is 13 amino acids. As DNA, the CDR3 is TGCAGTGCTAGAATGGAGTTCCAAGAGACCCAGTACTTC. Translated: CSARMEFQETQYF.

This clonotype was detected only a few times. The CDR3 spells CATSDWAGTEAFF. The CDR3 DNA sequence: TGTGCCACCAGTGATTGGGCGGGGACGGAAGCTTTCTTT. The J gene is TRBJ1-1, the V gene TRBV24-1; a possible D gene is TRBD1 (5 bases). Trimming shortened V by 2 bases and J by 8 bases, and 11 bases separated the two germline ends. Germline CDR1 is KGHDR and CDR2 is SFDVKD. The CDR3 has 13 residues.

Concerning this clonotype: Being one base from a much bigger clone, this may be a read error. The CDR3 end shows no conserved phenylalanine or tryptophan, and so a read error is likely. The chain combines TRBV27 with TRBJ2-7, with D maybe TRBD1 (6 bases). The V and J ends lost 6 bases and 2 bases respectively, with 14 bases between them. Germline CDR1 and CDR2: MNHEY and SMNVEV (reference sequence). The CDR3 covers 14 residues. The CDR3 region is CASRLRGSPYEQYL. CDR3 in DNA: TGTGCCAGCAGACTCAGGGGTTCCCCCTACGAGCAGTACCTC.

This clonotype was observed a few times. The chain has TRBV6-1 and TRBJ1-1; D not resolved. With 3 bases removed from V and 0 bases from J, the gap between germline ends came to 8 bases. This CDR3 has 14 amino acids. Germline V gene data show CDR1 as MNHNS and CDR2 as SASEGT. The CDR3 region has the DNA TGTGCCAGCAGTGAGACCGGGATGAACACTGAAGCTTTCTTT. Translating it yields CASSETGMNTEAFF.

This clonotype was counted ten times or more. This chain connects TRBV7-9 to TRBJ1-6; 7 positions match TRBD1. Trimming cost V 4 bases and J 9 bases; bases outside gene matches: 12. CDR1 is SEHNR, CDR2 FQNEAQ, per germline (reference sequence). The CDR3 has 16 amino acids. CDR3 amino acids: CASSSTRQGSGSPLHF. As DNA, the CDR3 is TGTGCCAGCAGCTCCACTCGACAGGGTTCAGGTTCACCCCTCCACTTT.

This clonotype was found many times. The chain combines TRBV6-1 with TRBJ1-4; TRBD1 matches at 8 bases. V lost 8 bases and J lost 2; bases outside the gene matches: 7. The CDR3 has 15 amino acids. The germline V gene has CDR1 MNHNS and CDR2 SASEGT. CDR3 nucleotides: TGTGCCAGCTCGGGACAGGAGGCGACTAATGAAAAACTGTTTTTT. It yields the protein CASSGQEATNEKLFF.

This clonotype was counted at least ten times. V usage is TRBV12-3 or TRBV12-4 and J usage is TRBJ1-4, with D uncertain. Deletions cut 7 bases from V and 0 bases from J, with 9 bases between. The CDR3 length is 14 residues. The CDR3 DNA reads TGTGCCAGCAAGATCGGCGCAACTAATGAAAAACTGTTTTTT. Translated, it gives CASKIGATNEKLFF.

This chain joins TRBV11-2 and TRBJ2-1; 8 bases align to TRBD1. Looked up from germline, CDR1 is SGHAT and CDR2 is FQNNGV. Losses at the gene ends were 5 bases for V and 0 bases for J; bases not matched to a gene: 6. The CDR3 sequence is 16 residues long. This CDR3 reads CASSPETGDSYNEQFF. The CDR3 DNA is TGTGCCAGCAGCCCAGAGACAGGGGACTCCTACAATGAGCAGTTCTTC.

This clonotype came up a few times. The J gene is TRBJ2-7, the V gene TRBV12-3 or TRBV12-4, with unresolved D. The CDR3 length is 12 residues. Between the trimmed V and J ends, which lost 3 bases and 9 bases, there was a span of 12 bases. The CDR3: CASSFSTERQYF. In DNA form, the CDR3 reads TGTGCCAGCAGTTTTTCTACAGAACGGCAGTACTTC.

This clonotype came up many times. This chain connects TRBV25-1 to TRBJ2-1, with TRBD2 matching over 8 bases. J was trimmed by 0 bases and V by 4 bases; bases with no gene match: 5. The germline V gene has CDR1 MGHDK and CDR2 SYGVNS. The CDR3 is 16 residues long. This CDR3 is CASSALSGGSYNEQFF. The DNA for the CDR3 is TGTGCCAGCAGTGCATTAAGCGGGGGCTCCTACAATGAGCAGTTCTTC.

This clonotype was detected many times. This chain connects TRBV6-1 to TRBJ2-1, with 9 positions matching TRBD2. The CDR3 runs 15 residues. CDR1 MNHNS and CDR2 SASEGT come from the germline V gene. Trimming took 6 bases from V and 6 from J; bases not matched to a gene: 9. CDR3 sequence reads: CASRVTGTSSNEQFF. The CDR3 DNA reads as TGTGCCAGCAGGGTGACCGGGACTAGCAGCAATGAGCAGTTCTTC.

This clonotype was seen more than once but under ten times. This chain connects TRBV6-2 or TRBV6-3 to TRBJ2-2, with 9 bases lining up with TRBD1. Germline V gene lookup returns CDR1 MNHEY and CDR2 SVGEGT. J lost 6 bases, V lost 10 bases, and 15 bases had no gene match. This CDR3 is 16 amino acids long. This CDR3 reads CATENPGQGYPGELFF. The CDR3 nucleotides read TGTGCCACCGAAAATCCGGGACAGGGATATCCCGGGGAGCTGTTTTTT.

This clonotype was detected many times. CDR3 DNA sequence: TGTGCCAGCAGCACAGCGGGGGGGCCAATGAATGAGCAGTTCTTC. Its protein is CASSTAGGPMNEQFF. The chain employs TRBV28 and TRBJ2-1, with TRBD2 matching 10 bases. Germline loops: CDR1 MDHEN, CDR2 SYDVKM. The CDR3 runs to 15 residues. V lost 6 bases, J lost 7 bases, and 9 bases stayed unmatched.

V and J are TRBV6-1 and TRBJ2-5, with 10 positions matching TRBD2. The CDR3 has 16 residues. Germline V gives CDR1 MNHNS, CDR2 SASEGT. The V and J ends lost 4 bases and 2 bases, in that order; junction bases with no gene match: 7. The CDR3 bases are TGTGCCAGCAGTGGACTAGCGGGCAGGGATCAAGAGACCCAGTACTTC. It encodes CASSGLAGRDQETQYF.

This clonotype was found many times. This chain links TRBV6-1 with TRBJ1-4; 8 bases are a match to TRBD1. The V gene's germline CDR1 is MNHNS and CDR2 SASEGT. V shed 7 bases, J shed 4 bases, and the junction held 5 bases outside the gene matches. The CDR3 extends over 14 amino acids. CDR3 in amino acids: CASKMDRDNEKLFF. CDR3 bases: TGTGCCAGCAAGATGGACAGGGATAATGAAAAACTGTTTTTT.